This entry features one T cell receptor beta chain sequence. The antigen is unknown. CDR1 and CDR2 (germline): LNHNV, YYDKDF (reference sequence). CDR3 length: 12 residues. The V and J ends lost 6 bases and 4 bases respectively, with 10 bases between them. This sample is drawn from a study of cytomegalovirus exposure and HLA in healthy donors. PCR was performed using 60 Vbeta and 13 Jbeta primers. Only in-frame clones appear in the TCRdb table, and some are missing; sequencing was by immunoSEQ multiplex PCR. The table lists 60,000 to 75,000 clones, less than 70% of them singletons. Study-level results: A later analysis found that most CMV-associated TCR beta chains appeared HLA-restricted.

Sequenced sample: PBMCs. The chain employs TRBV15 and TRBJ2-7; TRBD1 is a possible D gene (5 bases). The sequence derives from a woman in her fifties or sixties in good health and CMV-seronegative. This CDR3 reads CATRGVGYEQYF. CDR3 bases: TGTGCCACCAGAGGGGTCGGGTACGAGCAGTACTTC.